This T cell receptor (beta chain) was retrieved from a study of cytotoxic CD8 clonotypes in ibrutinib-treated CLL. On the study more broadly: Partial responses numbered roughly 25 and complete responses 2; after a median around 74 months, roughly 15 stayed remitted and about twelve progressed.

The V end lost 4 bases, the J end lost 7 bases, and 12 bases lay between the germline ends. Germline assignment: CDR1 SGHKS and CDR2 YYEKEE (reference sequence). This CDR3 is 13 amino acids long. Study results and limitations: The clonality rise at ibrutinib response reflected private clonotype expansion.

Turning to this clone: As yet, its antigen is unknown.

Sequencing used immunoSEQ multiplex PCR; TCRdb keeps in-frame clones, though not all of them. The sample records 150,000 to 200,000 clones, approximately 80% being singletons. The V gene is TRBV5-5, the J gene TRBJ1-5, with D hard to call. This specimen was PBMCs, taken after 24 months of ibrutinib treatment. The origin of this receptor is a human donor with chronic lymphocytic leukemia. CDR3 residues: CASSTVSGQPQHF. The DNA of the CDR3 is TGTGCCAGCAGCACCGTTAGTGGGCAGCCCCAGCATTTT.